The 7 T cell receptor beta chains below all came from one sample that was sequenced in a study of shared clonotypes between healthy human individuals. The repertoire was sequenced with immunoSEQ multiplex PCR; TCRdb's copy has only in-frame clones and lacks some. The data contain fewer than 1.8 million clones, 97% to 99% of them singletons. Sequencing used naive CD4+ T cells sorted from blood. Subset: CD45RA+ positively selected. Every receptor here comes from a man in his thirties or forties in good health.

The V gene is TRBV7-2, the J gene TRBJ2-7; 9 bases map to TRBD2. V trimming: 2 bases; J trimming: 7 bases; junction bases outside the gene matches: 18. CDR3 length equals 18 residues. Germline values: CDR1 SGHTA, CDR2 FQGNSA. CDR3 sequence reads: CASSLKNSGRSSRAEQYF. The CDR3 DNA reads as TGTGCCAGCAGCTTAAAGAATAGCGGGAGAAGTTCCCGCGCGGAGCAGTACTTC. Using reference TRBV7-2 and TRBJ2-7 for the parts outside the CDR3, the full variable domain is GAGVSQSPSNKVTEKGKDVELRCDPISGHTALYWYRQSLGQGLEFLIYFQGNSAPDKSGLPSDRFSAERTGGSVSTLTIQRTQQEDSAVYLCASSLKNSGRSSRAEQYFGPGTRLTVT.

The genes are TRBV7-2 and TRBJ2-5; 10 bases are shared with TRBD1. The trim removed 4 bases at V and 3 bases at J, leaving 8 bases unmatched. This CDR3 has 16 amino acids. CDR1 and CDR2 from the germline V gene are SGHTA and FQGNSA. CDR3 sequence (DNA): TGTGCCAGCAGCTCATGGGCCGGGACAGGGGAAGAGACCCAGTACTTC. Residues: CASSSWAGTGEETQYF.

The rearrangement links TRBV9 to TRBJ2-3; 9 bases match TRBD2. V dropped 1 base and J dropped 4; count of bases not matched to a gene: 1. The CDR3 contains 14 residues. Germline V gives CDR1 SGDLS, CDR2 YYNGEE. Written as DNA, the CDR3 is TGTGCCAGCAGCGTAAGCGGGAGGCCAGATACGCAGTATTTT. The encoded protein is CASSVSGRPDTQYF.

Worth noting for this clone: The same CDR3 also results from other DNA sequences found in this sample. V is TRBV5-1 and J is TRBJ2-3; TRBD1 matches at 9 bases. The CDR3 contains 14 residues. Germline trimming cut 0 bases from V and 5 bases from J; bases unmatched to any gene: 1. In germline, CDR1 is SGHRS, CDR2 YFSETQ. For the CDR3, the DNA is TGCGCCAGCAGCTTGGGACAGGGGGGAGATACGCAGTATTTT. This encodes CASSLGQGGDTQYF.

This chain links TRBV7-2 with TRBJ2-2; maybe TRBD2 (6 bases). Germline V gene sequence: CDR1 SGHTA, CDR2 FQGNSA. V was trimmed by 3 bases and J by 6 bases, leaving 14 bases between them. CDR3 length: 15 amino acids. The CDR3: CASSLGLSLPGELFF. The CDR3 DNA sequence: TGTGCCAGCAGCTTGGGACTTAGCCTACCCGGGGAGCTGTTTTTT.

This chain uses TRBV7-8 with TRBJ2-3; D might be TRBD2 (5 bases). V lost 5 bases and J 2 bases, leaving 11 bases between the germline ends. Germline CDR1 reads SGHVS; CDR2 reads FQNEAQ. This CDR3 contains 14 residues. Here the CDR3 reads CASSRGLYTDTQYF. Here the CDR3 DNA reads TGTGCCAGCAGCCGAGGACTTTACACAGATACGCAGTATTTT.

The CDR3 nucleotides are TGTGCCAGCAGATACCCCGGGGGTAGCAATGAGCAGTTCTTC. Protein product: CASRYPGGSNEQFF. The chain carries TRBV6-5 and TRBJ2-1, with D maybe TRBD2 (6 bases). The CDR3 has 14 amino acids. V lost 6 bases, J lost 6 bases, and 15 bases lay in between. Germline V lookup: CDR1 MNHEY, CDR2 SVGAGI.